Reported below is one T cell receptor (beta chain). Clones were read by immunoSEQ multiplex PCR, and TCRdb kept only the in-frame ones, dropping some. The sample includes 120,000 to 150,000 clones, roughly nine tenths of them seen just once. The source of the sample is a study of control samples from healthy donors and cancer patients. Germline CDR1 reads GTSNPN; CDR2 reads SVGIG (reference sequence). The trim removed 3 bases at V and 8 bases at J, leaving 10 bases unmatched. The CDR3 sequence is 14 residues long. The source of this sequence is a woman in her thirties in good health. The chain combines TRBV30 with TRBJ2-1; TRBD1 agrees at 7 bases. The sample was blood. The DNA for the CDR3 is TGTGCCTGGAGCACCCCGGGACAGATAGATGAGCAGTTCTTC. Translating it yields CAWSTPGQIDEQFF.